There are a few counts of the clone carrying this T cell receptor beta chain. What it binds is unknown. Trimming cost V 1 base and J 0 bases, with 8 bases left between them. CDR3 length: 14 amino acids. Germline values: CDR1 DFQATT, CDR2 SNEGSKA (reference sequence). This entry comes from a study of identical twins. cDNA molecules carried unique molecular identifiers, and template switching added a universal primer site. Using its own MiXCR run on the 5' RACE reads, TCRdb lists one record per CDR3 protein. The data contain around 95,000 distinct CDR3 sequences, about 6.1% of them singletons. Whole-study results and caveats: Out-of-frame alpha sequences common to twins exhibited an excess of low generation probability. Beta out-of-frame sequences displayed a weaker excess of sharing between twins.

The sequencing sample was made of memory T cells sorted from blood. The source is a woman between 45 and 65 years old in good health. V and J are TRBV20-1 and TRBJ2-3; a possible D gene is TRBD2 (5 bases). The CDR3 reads CSARVRGSTDTQYF. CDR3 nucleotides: TGCAGTGCTAGAGTTCGCGGGAGCACAGATACGCAGTATTTT.